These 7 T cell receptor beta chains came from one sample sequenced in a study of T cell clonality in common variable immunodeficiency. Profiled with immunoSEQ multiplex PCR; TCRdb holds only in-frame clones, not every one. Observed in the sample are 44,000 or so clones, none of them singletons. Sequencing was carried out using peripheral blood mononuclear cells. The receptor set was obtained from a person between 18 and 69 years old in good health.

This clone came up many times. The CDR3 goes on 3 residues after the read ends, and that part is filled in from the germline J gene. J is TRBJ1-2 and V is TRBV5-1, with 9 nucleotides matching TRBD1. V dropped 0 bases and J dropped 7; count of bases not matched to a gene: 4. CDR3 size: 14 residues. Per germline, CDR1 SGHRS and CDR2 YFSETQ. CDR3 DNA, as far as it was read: TGCGCCAGCAGCTTGGACAGGGGGCGAGGTGGC. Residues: CASSLDRGRGG. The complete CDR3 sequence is CASSLDRGRGGYTF.

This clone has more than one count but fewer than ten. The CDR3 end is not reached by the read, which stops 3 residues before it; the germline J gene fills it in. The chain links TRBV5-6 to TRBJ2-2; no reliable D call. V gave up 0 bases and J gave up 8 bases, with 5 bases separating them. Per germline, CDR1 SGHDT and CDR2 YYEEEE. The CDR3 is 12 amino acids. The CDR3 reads CASSLARGELFF. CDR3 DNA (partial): TGTGCCAGCAGCTTGGCCAGAGGGGAG.

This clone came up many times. The covered CDR3 bases are TGCAGTGCCCTCCCCCTGGCGGGATTGGGAGATACG. As protein: CSALPLAGLGDT. The full CDR3 protein reads CSALPLAGLGDTQYF. This chain joins TRBV20-1 and TRBJ2-3; D might be TRBD2 (6 bases). The read gets to within 3 residues of the CDR3 end, and the germline J gene fills in the rest. CDR1 DFQATT and CDR2 SNEGSKA come from the germline V gene (reference sequence). There are 15 residues in the CDR3. V was cut by 6 bases and J by 5 bases, with 21 bases left in between.

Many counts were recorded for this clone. The CDR3 DNA, read in part, is TGCGCCAGCACCCGGGACAGGGGGCGATACGAG. It translates to CASTRDRGRYE. The whole CDR3 protein is CASTRDRGRYEQYF. The chain carries TRBV5-1 and TRBJ2-7; 12 bases agree with TRBD1. The read is 3 residues too short to cover the CDR3 end, so that end is filled in from the germline J gene. Trimming cost V 6 bases and J 4 bases; bases outside gene matches: 5. This CDR3 has 14 residues. The germline gives CDR1 SGHRS, CDR2 YFSETQ.

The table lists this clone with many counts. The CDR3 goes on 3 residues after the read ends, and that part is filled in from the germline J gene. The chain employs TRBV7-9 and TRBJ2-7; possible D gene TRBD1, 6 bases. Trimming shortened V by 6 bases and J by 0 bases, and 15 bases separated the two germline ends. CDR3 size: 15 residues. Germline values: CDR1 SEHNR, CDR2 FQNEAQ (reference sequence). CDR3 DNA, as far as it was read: TGTGCCAGCAGTCAAAGTCAGGACAGCTCCTACGAG. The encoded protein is CASSQSQDSSYE. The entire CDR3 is CASSQSQDSSYEQYF.

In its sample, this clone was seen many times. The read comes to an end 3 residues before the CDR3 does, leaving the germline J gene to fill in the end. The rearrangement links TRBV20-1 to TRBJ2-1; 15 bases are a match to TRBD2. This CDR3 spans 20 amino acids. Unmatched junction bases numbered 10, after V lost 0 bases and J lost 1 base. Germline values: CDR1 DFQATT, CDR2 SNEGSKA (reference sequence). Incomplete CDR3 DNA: TGCAGTGCTAGAGAGAACCCGGGACTAGCGGGAGGCGGGTCCTACAATGAG. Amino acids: CSARENPGLAGGGSYNE. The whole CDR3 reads CSARENPGLAGGGSYNEQFF.

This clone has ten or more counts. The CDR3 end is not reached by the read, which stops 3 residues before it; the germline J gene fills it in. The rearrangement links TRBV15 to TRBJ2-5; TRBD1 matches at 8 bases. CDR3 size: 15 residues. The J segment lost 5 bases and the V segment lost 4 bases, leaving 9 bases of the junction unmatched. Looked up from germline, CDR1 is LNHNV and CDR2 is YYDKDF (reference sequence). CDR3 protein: CATSTSDRVVETQYF. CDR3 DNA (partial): TGTGCCACCAGCACGTCGGACAGGGTGGTGGAGACC.